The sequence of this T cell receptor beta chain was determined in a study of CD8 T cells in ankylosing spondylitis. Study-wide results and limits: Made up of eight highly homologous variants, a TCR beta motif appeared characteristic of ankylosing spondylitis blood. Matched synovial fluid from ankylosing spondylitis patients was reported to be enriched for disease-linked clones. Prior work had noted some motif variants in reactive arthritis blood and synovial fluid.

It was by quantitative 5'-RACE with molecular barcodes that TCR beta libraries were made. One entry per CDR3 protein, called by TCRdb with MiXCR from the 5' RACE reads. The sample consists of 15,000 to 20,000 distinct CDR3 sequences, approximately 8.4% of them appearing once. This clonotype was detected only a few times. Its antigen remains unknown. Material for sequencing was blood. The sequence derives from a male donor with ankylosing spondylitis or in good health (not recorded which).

The CDR3 protein is CASSLPGLAYTGELFF. The CDR3 DNA is TGTGCCAGCAGCTTACCCGGACTAGCGTACACCGGGGAGCTGTTTTTT. This chain uses TRBV11-2 with TRBJ2-2; 9 nucleotides line up with TRBD2. After removal of 2 bases from V and 3 bases from J, the junction contained 4 bases not matched to a gene. The germline gives CDR1 SGHAT, CDR2 FQNNGV. CDR3 length: 16 amino acids. Drawing the rest from reference TRBV11-2 and TRBJ2-2, the complete variable domain is EAGVAQSPRYKIIEKRQSVAFWCNPISGHATLYWYQQILGQGPKLLIQFQNNGVVDDSQLPKDRFSAERLKGVDSTLKIQPAKLEDSAVYLCASSLPGLAYTGELFFGEGSRLTVL.